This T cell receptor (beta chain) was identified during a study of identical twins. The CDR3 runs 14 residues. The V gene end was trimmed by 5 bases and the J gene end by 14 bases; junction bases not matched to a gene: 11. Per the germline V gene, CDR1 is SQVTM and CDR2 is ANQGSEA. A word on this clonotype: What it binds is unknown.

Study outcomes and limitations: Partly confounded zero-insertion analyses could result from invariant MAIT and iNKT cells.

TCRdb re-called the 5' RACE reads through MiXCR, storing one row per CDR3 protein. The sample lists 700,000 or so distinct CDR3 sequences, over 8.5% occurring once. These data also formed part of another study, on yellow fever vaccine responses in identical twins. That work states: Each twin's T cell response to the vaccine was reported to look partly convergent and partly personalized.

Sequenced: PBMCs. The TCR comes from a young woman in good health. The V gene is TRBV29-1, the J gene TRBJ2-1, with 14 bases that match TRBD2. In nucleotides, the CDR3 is TGCAGCGTTACTCCCGGGACTAGCGGGGGCAGAGAGTTCTTC. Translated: CSVTPGTSGGREFF.